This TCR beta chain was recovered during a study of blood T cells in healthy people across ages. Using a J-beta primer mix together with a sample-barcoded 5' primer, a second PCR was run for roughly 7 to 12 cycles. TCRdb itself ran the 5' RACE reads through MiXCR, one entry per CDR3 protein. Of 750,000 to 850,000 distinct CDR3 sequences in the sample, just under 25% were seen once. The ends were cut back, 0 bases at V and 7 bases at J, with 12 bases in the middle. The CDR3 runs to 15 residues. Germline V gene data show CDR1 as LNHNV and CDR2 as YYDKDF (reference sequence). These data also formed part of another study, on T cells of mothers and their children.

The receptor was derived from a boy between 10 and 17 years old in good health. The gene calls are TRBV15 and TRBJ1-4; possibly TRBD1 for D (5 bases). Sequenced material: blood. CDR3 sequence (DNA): TGTGCCACCAGCAGAGACTCTATTAGGGGTGAAAAACTGTTTTTT. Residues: CATSRDSIRGEKLFF. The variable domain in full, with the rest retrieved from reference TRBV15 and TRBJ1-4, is DAMVIQNPRYQVTQFGKPVTLSCSQTLNHNVMYWYQQKSSQAPKLLFHYYDKDFNNEADTPDNFQSRRPNTSFCFLDIRSPGLGDTAMYLCATSRDSIRGEKLFFGSGTQLSVL.